The entry below describes one TCR beta chain. The antigen is unknown. Libraries were prepared by immunoSEQ multiplex PCR; TCRdb keeps only in-frame clonotypes and omits some of them. The table has 2.3 million or so clones, 80% to 95% seen once. This entry is derived from a study of shared clonotypes between healthy human individuals. Findings and caveats of the study: Unshared clonotypes carried lower generation probabilities than those common to all four donors. Rarefaction showed sorted-subset sequencing was incomplete despite large depth. A few donors held approximately 4.5% of naive CD4 clonotypes in common.

CDR3 length: 14 residues. With 5 bases clipped from V and 6 bases from J, the junction kept 4 bases outside the gene matches. The germline V gene has CDR1 KGHSH and CDR2 LQKENI. The receptor's source is a man younger than 30 in good health. Some clones in this sample may be carry-over from other donors' samples. The specimen was naive CD4+ T cells from PBMCs. As for subset: CD45RA+ positively selected. The genes are TRBV18 and TRBJ2-1, with 10 nucleotides matching TRBD2. The CDR3 region has the DNA TGTGCCAGCTCAAGTCGACTAGCGGGCAATGAGCAGTTCTTC. This gives the protein CASSSRLAGNEQFF.